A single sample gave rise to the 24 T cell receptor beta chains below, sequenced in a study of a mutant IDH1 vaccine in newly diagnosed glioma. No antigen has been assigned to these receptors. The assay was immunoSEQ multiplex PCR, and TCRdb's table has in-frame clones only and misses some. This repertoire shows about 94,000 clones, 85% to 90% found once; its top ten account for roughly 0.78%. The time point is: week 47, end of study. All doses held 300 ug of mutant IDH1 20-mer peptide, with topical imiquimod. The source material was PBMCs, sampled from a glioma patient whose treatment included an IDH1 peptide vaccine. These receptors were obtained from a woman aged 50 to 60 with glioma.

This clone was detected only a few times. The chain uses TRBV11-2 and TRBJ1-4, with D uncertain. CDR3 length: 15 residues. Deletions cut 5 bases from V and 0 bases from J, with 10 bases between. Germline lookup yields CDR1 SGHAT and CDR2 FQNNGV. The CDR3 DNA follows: TGTGCCAGCAGCCCGCAAAGGGCAACTAATGAAAAACTGTTTTTT. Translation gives CASSPQRATNEKLFF.

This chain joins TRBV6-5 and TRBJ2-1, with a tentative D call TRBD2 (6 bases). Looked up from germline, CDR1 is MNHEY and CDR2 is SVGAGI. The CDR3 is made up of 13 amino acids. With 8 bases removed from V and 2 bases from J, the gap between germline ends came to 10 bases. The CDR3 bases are TGTGCCAGCTCGGCGGGACCCTACAATGAGCAGTTCTTC. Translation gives CASSAGPYNEQFF.

The CDR3 is CASSRDQGAVEAFF. The DNA of the CDR3 is TGCGCCAGCAGCCGGGATCAGGGGGCCGTTGAAGCTTTCTTT. V gene TRBV5-1 combines with J gene TRBJ1-1; 8 bases align to TRBD1. V shed 4 bases and J 7 bases; nucleotides not matched to a gene: 9. The CDR3 is 14 residues long. Germline V gives CDR1 SGHRS, CDR2 YFSETQ.

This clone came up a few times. The CDR3 coding sequence is TGTGCCAGCAGCCCGTCCAGAAACACCGGGGAGCTGTTTTTT. Amino acids: CASSPSRNTGELFF. The chain is built from TRBV7-3 and TRBJ2-2; D is ambiguous. CDR1 is SGHTA, CDR2 FQGTGA, per germline. The CDR3 is 14 residues long. Deletions cut 5 bases from V and 2 bases from J, with 9 bases between.

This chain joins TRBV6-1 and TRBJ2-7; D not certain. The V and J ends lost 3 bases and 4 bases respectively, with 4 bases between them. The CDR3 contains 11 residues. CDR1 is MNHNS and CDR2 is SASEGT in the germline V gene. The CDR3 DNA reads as TGTGCCAGCAGTGAGTGGTACGAGCAGTACTTC. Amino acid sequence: CASSEWYEQYF.

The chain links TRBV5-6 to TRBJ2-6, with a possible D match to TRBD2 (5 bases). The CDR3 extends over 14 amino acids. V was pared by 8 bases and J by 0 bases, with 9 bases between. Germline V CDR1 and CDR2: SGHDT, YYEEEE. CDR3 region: CASRRASGANVLTF. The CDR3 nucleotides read TGTGCCAGTAGGCGGGCCTCTGGGGCCAACGTCCTGACTTTC. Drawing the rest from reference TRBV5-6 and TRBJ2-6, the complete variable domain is DAGVTQSPTHLIKTRGQQVTLRCSPKSGHDTVSWYQQALGQGPQFIFQYYEEEERQRGNFPDRFSGHQFPNYSSELNVNALLLGDSALYLCASRRASGANVLTFGAGSRLTVL.

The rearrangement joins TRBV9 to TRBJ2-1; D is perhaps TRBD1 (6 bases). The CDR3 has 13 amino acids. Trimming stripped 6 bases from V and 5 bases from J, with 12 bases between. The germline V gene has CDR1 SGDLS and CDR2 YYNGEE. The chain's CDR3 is CASTRGMDNEQFF. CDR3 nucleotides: TGTGCCAGCACCAGGGGTATGGACAATGAGCAGTTCTTC.

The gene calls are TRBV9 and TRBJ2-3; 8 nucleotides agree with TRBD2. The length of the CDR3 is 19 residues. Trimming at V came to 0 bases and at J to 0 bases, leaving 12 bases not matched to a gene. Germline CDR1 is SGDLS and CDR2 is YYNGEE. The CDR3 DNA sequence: TGTGCCAGCAGCGTAGACGGCGGGAGGCTTGACGGTAGCACAGATACGCAGTATTTT. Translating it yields CASSVDGGRLDGSTDTQYF. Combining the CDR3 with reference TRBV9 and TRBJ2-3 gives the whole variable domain DSGVTQTPKHLITATGQRVTLRCSPRSGDLSVYWYQQSLDQGLQFLIQYYNGEERAKGNILERFSAQQFPDLHSELNLSSLELGDSALYFCASSVDGGRLDGSTDTQYFGPGTRLTVL.

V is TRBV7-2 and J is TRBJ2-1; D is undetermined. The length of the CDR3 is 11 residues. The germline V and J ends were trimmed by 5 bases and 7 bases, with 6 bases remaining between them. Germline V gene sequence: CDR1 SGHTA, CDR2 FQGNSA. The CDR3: CASSPSNEQFF. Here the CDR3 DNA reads TGTGCCAGCAGCCCCTCTAATGAGCAGTTCTTC.

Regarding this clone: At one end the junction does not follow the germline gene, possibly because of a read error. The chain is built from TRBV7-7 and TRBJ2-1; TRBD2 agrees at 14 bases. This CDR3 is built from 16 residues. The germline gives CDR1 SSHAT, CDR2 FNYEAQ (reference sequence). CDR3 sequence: CASSLAGTSGSNEQFF. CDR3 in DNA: TGTGCTAGCAGCTTAGCCGGGACTAGCGGGAGTAATGAGCAGTTCTTC.

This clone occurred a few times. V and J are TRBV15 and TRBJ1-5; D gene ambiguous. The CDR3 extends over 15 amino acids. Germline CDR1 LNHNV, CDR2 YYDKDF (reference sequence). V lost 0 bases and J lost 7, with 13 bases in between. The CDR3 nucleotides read TGTGCCACCAGCAGAGATCGGCAGGTTGCCCAGCCCCAGCATTTT. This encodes CATSRDRQVAQPQHF.

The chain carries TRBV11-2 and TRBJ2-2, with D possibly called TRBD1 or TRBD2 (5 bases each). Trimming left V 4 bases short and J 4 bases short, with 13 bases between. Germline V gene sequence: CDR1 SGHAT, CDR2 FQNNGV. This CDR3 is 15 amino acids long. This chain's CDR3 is CASSSRGVFTGELFF. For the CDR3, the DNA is TGTGCCAGCAGCTCGAGAGGGGTATTCACCGGGGAGCTGTTTTTT.

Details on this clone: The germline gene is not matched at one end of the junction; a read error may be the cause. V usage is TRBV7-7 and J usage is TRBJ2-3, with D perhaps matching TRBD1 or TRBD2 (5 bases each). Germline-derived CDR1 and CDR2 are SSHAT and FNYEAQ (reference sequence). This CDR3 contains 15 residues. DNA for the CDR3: TGTGCTAGCAGCTTAGCTGCAGGGACCACAGATACGCAGTATTTT. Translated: CASSLAAGTTDTQYF. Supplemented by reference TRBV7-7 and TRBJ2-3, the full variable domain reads GAGVSQSPRYKVTKRGQDVTLRCDPISSHATLYWYQQALGQGPEFLTYFNYEAQPDKSGLPSDRFSAERPEGSISTLTIQRTEQRDSAMYRCASSLAAGTTDTQYFGPGTRLTVL.

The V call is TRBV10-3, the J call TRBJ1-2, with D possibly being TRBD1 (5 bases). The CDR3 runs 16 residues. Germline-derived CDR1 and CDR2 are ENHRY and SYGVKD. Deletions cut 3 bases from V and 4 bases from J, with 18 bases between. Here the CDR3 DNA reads TGTGCCATCAGTGATTCAGGGTCCCGAAATAGCTATGGCTACACCTTC. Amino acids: CAISDSGSRNSYGYTF.

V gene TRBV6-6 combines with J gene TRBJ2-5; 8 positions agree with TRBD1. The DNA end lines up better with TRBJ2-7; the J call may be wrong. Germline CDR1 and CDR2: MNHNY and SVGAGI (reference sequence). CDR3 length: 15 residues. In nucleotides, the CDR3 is TGTGCCAGCAGAGACCACTGGACAGGGAATTACGAGCAGTACTTC. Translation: CASRDHWTGNYEQYF.

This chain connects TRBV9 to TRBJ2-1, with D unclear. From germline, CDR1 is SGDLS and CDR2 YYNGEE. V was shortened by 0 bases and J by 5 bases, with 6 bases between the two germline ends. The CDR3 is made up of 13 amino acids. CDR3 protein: CASSVVDDNEQFF. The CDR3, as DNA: TGTGCCAGCAGCGTAGTCGACGACAATGAGCAGTTCTTC.

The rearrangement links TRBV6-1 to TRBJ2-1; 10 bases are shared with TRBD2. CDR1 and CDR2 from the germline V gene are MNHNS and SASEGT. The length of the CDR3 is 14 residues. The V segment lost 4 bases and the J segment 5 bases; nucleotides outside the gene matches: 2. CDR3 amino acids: CASSVLAGDNEQFF. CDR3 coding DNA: TGTGCCAGCAGTGTTCTAGCGGGAGACAATGAGCAGTTCTTC.

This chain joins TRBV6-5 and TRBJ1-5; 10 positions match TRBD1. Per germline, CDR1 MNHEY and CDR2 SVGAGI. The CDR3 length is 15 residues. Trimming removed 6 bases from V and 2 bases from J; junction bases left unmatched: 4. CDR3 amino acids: CASRTGQGGNQPQHF. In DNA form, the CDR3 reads TGTGCCAGCAGAACCGGACAGGGGGGCAATCAGCCCCAGCATTTT.

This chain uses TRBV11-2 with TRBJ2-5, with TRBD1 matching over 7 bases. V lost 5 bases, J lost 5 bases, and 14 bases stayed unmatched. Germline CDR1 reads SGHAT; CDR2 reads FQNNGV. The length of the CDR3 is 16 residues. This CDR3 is CASSPIQGRPQETQYF. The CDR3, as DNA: TGTGCCAGCAGCCCTATACAGGGGCGTCCCCAGGAGACCCAGTACTTC.

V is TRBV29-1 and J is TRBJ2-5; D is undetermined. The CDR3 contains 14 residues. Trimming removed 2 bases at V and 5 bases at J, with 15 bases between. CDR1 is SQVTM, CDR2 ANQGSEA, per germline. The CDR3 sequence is CSVETPYQGETQYF. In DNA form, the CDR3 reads TGCAGCGTTGAAACCCCCTACCAAGGGGAGACCCAGTACTTC.

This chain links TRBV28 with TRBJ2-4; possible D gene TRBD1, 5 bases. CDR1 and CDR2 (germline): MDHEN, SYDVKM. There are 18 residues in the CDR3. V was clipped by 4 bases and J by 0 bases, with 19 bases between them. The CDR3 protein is CASSSPLRGFLAKNIQYF. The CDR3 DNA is TGTGCCAGCAGTTCCCCGCTTAGGGGATTTCTAGCCAAAAACATTCAGTACTTC.

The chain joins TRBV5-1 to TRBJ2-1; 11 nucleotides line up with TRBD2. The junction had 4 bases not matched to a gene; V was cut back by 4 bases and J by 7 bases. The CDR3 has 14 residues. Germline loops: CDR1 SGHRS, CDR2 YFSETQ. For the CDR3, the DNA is TGCGCCAGCAGCACCCGACTAGCGGGGAATGAGCAGTTCTTC. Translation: CASSTRLAGNEQFF.

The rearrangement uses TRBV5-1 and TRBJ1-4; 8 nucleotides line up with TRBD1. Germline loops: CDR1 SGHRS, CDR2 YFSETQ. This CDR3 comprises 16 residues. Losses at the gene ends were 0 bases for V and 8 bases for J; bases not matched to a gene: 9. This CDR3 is CASSLAPQGAGEKLFF. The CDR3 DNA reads TGCGCCAGCAGCTTGGCCCCTCAGGGGGCTGGAGAAAAACTGTTTTTT.

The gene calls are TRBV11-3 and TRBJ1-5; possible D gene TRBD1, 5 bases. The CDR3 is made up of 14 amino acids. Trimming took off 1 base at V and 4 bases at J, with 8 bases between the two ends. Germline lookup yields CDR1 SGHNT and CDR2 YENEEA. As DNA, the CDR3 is TGTGCCAGCAGCTTAGGACAGATGAATCAGCCCCAGCATTTT. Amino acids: CASSLGQMNQPQHF.